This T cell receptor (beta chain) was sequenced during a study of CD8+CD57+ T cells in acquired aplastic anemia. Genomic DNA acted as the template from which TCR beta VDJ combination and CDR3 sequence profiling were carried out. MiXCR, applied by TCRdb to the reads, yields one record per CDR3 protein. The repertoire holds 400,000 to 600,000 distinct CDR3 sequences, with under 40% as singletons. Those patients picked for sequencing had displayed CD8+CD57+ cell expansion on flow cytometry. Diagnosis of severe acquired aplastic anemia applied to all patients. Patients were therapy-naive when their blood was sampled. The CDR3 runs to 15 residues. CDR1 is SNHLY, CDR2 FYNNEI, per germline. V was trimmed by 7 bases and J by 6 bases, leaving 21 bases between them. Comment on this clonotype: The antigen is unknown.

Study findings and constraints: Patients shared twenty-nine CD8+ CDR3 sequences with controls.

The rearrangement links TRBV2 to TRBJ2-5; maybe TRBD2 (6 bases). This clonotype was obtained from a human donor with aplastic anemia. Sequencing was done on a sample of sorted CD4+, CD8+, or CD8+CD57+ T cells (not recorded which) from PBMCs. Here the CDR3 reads CASKSGGARRQTQYF. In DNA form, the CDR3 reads TGTGCCAGCAAGTCCGGCGGGGCTCGTCGCCAGACCCAGTACTTC.